The clone carrying this T cell receptor beta chain was seen more than once but under ten times. Its specificity is not known. At the DNA level, this CDR3 is encoded by other sequences in the same sample as well. Every bit of the isolated RNA underwent reverse transcription, so sequencing read expressed TCRB transcripts. Method: immunoSEQ multiplex PCR; TCRdb's copy keeps in-frame clones and lacks some. Among about 660,000 clones listed, about 14% were seen once. Trimming cost V 3 bases and J 5 bases, with 6 bases left between them. This CDR3 has 11 residues. Looked up from germline, CDR1 is GTSNPN and CDR2 is SVGIG (reference sequence). This sample was taken from a study of beta chain features in type 1 diabetes. Study-level points and caveats: Shortening that was moderate but significant affected the TCRB CDR3s of Type 1 diabetes patients in all four CD4+ subsets.

The TCR comes from a man aged 18 to 29 with type 1 diabetes. Sequencing input: naive CD4+ T cells from blood. V usage is TRBV30 and J usage is TRBJ2-3, with D possibly TRBD2 on 5 matching bases. The chain's CDR3 is CAWSGGDTQYF. In nucleotides, the CDR3 is TGTGCCTGGAGCGGAGGAGATACGCAGTATTTT.